These T cell receptor beta chains were read from a single sample in a study of T cells after posttransplantation cyclophosphamide. Produced via immunoSEQ multiplex PCR; TCRdb's table is partial and in-frame only. The sample was found to contain more than 2,000 clones, and every one recurs. The input for sequencing was PBMCs, taken 86 days after allogeneic stem cell transplant with posttransplant cyclophosphamide. Receptor source: a female patient aged 55-70 years who received an allogeneic stem cell transplant from a related donor and was CMV-positive. Some T cells here may be from the graft donor. The CDR3 runs from the conserved cysteine through the conserved F or W. D genes are given only for firm matches. Part of the rows lack a size; the others show once, few, many or a class for expanded clones.

J: TRBJ2-1; V: TRBV14; size: medium-sized; D: -; DNA: TGTGCCAGCAGCCAAGTTGGCCATCAGATTCAGTTCTTC; CDR3: CASSQVGHQIQFF
J: TRBJ1-1; V: TRBV9; size: many; D: TRBD1; DNA: TGTGCCAGCAGCCGGGACAGATTGAACACTGAAGCTTTCTTT; CDR3: CASSRDRLNTEAFF
J: TRBJ2-2; V: TRBV27; size: many; D: TRBD2; DNA: TGTGCCAGCAGTTTAGGCGGGGGCACCGGGGAGCTGTTTTTT; CDR3: CASSLGGGTGELFF
J: TRBJ1-2; V: TRBV30; size: many; D: TRBD1; DNA: TGTGCCTCTGGAAGGGACAGGCCGCATGGCTACACCTTC; CDR3: CASGRDRPHGYTF
J: TRBJ1-1; V: TRBV7-2; size: many; D: TRBD1; DNA: TGTGCCAGCAGCTTAAAGGGGGCGGGAGGTGAAGCTTTCTTT; CDR3: CASSLKGAGGEAFF
J: TRBJ2-3; V: TRBV9; size: medium-sized; D: -; DNA: TGTGCCAGCAGCGTAGAACCGGTCACTAGCCGCGCAGATACGCAGTATTTT; CDR3: CASSVEPVTSRADTQYF
J: TRBJ2-3; V: TRBV7-9; size: large; D: TRBD2; DNA: TGTGCCAGCGGCGGTAGCGGGGAACTAGATACGCAGTATTTT; CDR3: CASGGSGELDTQYF
J: TRBJ2-1; V: TRBV2; size: medium-sized; D: TRBD1; DNA: TGTGCCAGCAGTGGGGACAGGGGCGGGCAGTTCTTC; CDR3: CASSGDRGGQFF
J: TRBJ2-7; V: TRBV28; size: many; D: -; DNA: TGTGCCAGCAGTGGCGGACGGACACTCTACGAGCAGTACTTC; CDR3: CASSGGRTLYEQYF
J: TRBJ1-2; V: TRBV5-4; size: many; D: TRBD1; DNA: TGTGCCAGCAAGGGGGCTGGCTATGGCTACACCTTC; CDR3: CASKGAGYGYTF
J: TRBJ2-2; V: TRBV29-1; size: -; D: -; DNA: TGCAGCGTCCTTAGCGCGTCGAGGACGTCGAACACCGGGGAGCTGTTTTTT; CDR3: CSVLSASRTSNTGELFF
J: TRBJ1-5; V: TRBV5-6; size: many; D: TRBD1; DNA: TGTGCCAGCAGCGTTTTGGACAGGGATAATCAGCCCCAGCATTTT; CDR3: CASSVLDRDNQPQHF
J: TRBJ2-1; V: TRBV11-3; size: medium-sized; D: -; DNA: TGTGCCAGCAGCTTAGATGGGCCAGGCCATGAGCAGTTCTTC; CDR3: CASSLDGPGHEQFF
J: TRBJ2-1; V: TRBV7-9; size: medium-sized; D: TRBD2; DNA: TGTGCCAGCAGCGTTTCAGGGACTAGCGGGAGCGAGCAGTTCTTC; CDR3: CASSVSGTSGSEQFF
J: TRBJ1-6; V: TRBV7-9; size: medium-sized; D: -; DNA: TGTGCCAGCAGCTTGACAGCAAATTCACCCCTCCACTTT; CDR3: CASSLTANSPLHF
J: TRBJ2-5; V: TRBV5-6; size: many; D: TRBD2; DNA: TGTGCCAGCAGCTCCCTAGCGGGAATCCGGGAGACCCAGTACTTC; CDR3: CASSSLAGIRETQYF
J: TRBJ2-3; V: TRBV27; size: many; D: TRBD1; DNA: TGTGCCAGCAGTCTTTTTAGGACAGGGAGTAAGACAGATACGCAGTATTTT; CDR3: CASSLFRTGSKTDTQYF
J: TRBJ2-7; V: TRBV9; size: many; D: TRBD2; DNA: TGTGCCAGCAGCCATGGACTAGGAGAAGGCTACGAGCAGTACTTC; CDR3: CASSHGLGEGYEQYF
J: TRBJ2-3; V: TRBV7-9; size: many; D: TRBD1; DNA: TGTGCCAGCAGCACGACAGGGGGGGCAGATACGCAGTATTTT; CDR3: CASSTTGGADTQYF
J: TRBJ2-3; V: TRBV29-1; size: many; D: -; DNA: TGCAGCGTGGCTTGGGCTAGCGCCACAGATACGCAGTATTTT; CDR3: CSVAWASATDTQYF
J: TRBJ2-1; V: TRBV5-8; size: medium-sized; D: TRBD2; DNA: TGTGCCAGCAGCTCCCAAGGACTAGCGGCGAATGAGCAGTTCTTC; CDR3: CASSSQGLAANEQFF
J: TRBJ2-1; V: TRBV7-2; size: medium-sized; D: TRBD2; DNA: TGTGCCAGCAGCTTATCTCCGGGACTAGCGAATGAGCAGTTCTTC; CDR3: CASSLSPGLANEQFF
J: TRBJ1-2; V: TRBV6-5; size: many; D: -; DNA: TGTGCCAGCAGATCTACGAGCTATGGCTACACCTTC; CDR3: CASRSTSYGYTF
J: TRBJ1-1; V: TRBV18; size: many; D: -; DNA: TGTGCCAGCTCACTGGCTCTCCCAGGATACGGTGAAGCTTTCTTT; CDR3: CASSLALPGYGEAFF
J: TRBJ1-6; V: TRBV30; size: many; D: -; DNA: TGTGCCTGGAGTGAGACATTTTCACCCCTCCACTTT; CDR3: CAWSETFSPLHF
J: TRBJ1-4; V: TRBV30; size: many; D: -; DNA: TGTGCCTGGAGTGTACTTGAGGGGGAAAAACTGTTTTTT; CDR3: CAWSVLEGEKLFF
J: TRBJ2-1; V: TRBV2; size: medium-sized; D: -; DNA: TGTGCCAGCAGTCGACTAGGTCCTGGGGAGCAGTTCTTC; CDR3: CASSRLGPGEQFF
J: TRBJ2-1; V: TRBV28; size: many; D: -; DNA: TGTGCCAGCAGTCTACCTCTAGTGCTTCCCTCCTACAATGAGCAGTTCTTC; CDR3: CASSLPLVLPSYNEQFF
J: TRBJ1-6; V: TRBV5-4; size: few; D: -; DNA: TGTGCCAGCAGCTTGGCAGGCTTGTTAAATTCACCCCTCCACTTT; CDR3: CASSLAGLLNSPLHF
J: TRBJ1-2; V: TRBV6-4; size: many; D: -; DNA: TGTGCCAGCAGTGGACGCCCTCAGGGTTGCTATGGCTACACCTTC; CDR3: CASSGRPQGCYGYTF
J: TRBJ2-1; V: TRBV5-1; size: medium-sized; D: TRBD1; DNA: TGCGCCAGCAGCTCAGGGACAGTTAAAAATGAGCAGTTCTTC; CDR3: CASSSGTVKNEQFF
J: TRBJ2-1; V: TRBV18; size: medium-sized; D: TRBD1; DNA: TGTGCCAGCTCACCGATGACAGGGTACAATGAGCAGTTCTTC; CDR3: CASSPMTGYNEQFF
J: TRBJ1-1; V: TRBV28; size: many; D: -; DNA: TGTGCCAGCAGATCAGGGGAGGGGACTGAAGCTTTCTTT; CDR3: CASRSGEGTEAFF
J: TRBJ2-5; V: TRBV7-2; size: few; D: -; DNA: TGTGCCAGCAGCTTACGTATGTACCAAGAGACCCAGTACTTC; CDR3: CASSLRMYQETQYF
J: TRBJ1-1; V: TRBV5-1; size: many; D: -; DNA: TGCGCCAGCACCTCGGGGGGGAACACTGAAGCTTTCTTT; CDR3: CASTSGGNTEAFF